What follows are 16 T cell receptor beta chains derived from one specimen sequenced in a study of cytomegalovirus exposure and HLA in healthy donors. The method was immunoSEQ multiplex PCR; TCRdb's version includes in-frame clones alone and lacks a portion of them. This sample has roughly 150,000 clones, with around 92% found just once. Sequenced: PBMCs. The receptors come from a woman in her late teens or twenties in good health and CMV-seropositive.

The rearrangement uses TRBV4-3 and TRBJ2-7; D is unresolved. Per the germline V gene, CDR1 is LGHNA and CDR2 is YSLEER. The CDR3 spans 14 residues. Trimming shortened V by 1 base and J by 2 bases, and 9 bases separated the two germline ends. The CDR3 nucleotides are TGCGCCAGCAGCCAAGGAACGCGTCCCTACGAGCAGTACTTC. This gives the protein CASSQGTRPYEQYF.

The CDR3: CASSYGTDGTGGVETQYF. In DNA form, the CDR3 reads TGTGCCAGCAGCTACGGAACCGACGGGACAGGGGGCGTTGAGACCCAGTACTTC. The J gene is TRBJ2-5, the V gene TRBV9, with TRBD1 matching over 12 bases. CDR3 length equals 18 residues. CDR1 is SGDLS, CDR2 YYNGEE, per germline. V was pared by 4 bases and J by 5 bases, with 15 bases of the junction left unmatched. Complete variable domain (other parts from reference TRBV9 and TRBJ2-5): DSGVTQTPKHLITATGQRVTLRCSPRSGDLSVYWYQQSLDQGLQFLIQYYNGEERAKGNILERFSAQQFPDLHSELNLSSLELGDSALYFCASSYGTDGTGGVETQYFGPGTRLLVL.

The chain links TRBV18 to TRBJ2-3; D not resolved. From germline, CDR1 is KGHSH and CDR2 LQKENI. The CDR3 runs to 16 residues. Trimming took 0 bases from V and 4 from J, leaving 14 bases between them. CDR3 region: CASSPPSRQFPDTQYF. CDR3 bases: TGTGCCAGCTCACCACCGTCCAGGCAGTTTCCAGATACGCAGTATTTT.

The rearrangement uses TRBV30 and TRBJ2-1, with TRBD2 matching 12 bases. The CDR3 length is 14 residues. Germline-derived CDR1 and CDR2 are GTSNPN and SVGIG (reference sequence). The V gene end was trimmed by 2 bases and the J gene end by 5 bases; junction bases not matched to a gene: 1. DNA for the CDR3: TGTGCCTGGAGTCGACTAGCGGGGGACAATGAGCAGTTCTTC. This translates into CAWSRLAGDNEQFF.

The rearrangement links TRBV6-6 to TRBJ2-7; D ambiguous. The CDR3 contains 13 residues. The germline gives CDR1 MNHNY, CDR2 SVGAGI (reference sequence). V gave up 6 bases and J gave up 2 bases, with 11 bases separating them. The CDR3 DNA reads as TGTGCCAGCAGGCCCGATGGAGCCTACGAGCAGTACTTC. The encoded protein is CASRPDGAYEQYF.

J is TRBJ2-7 and V is TRBV6-5, with 9 bases that match TRBD1. Germline V CDR1 and CDR2: MNHEY, SVGAGI. The CDR3 runs 13 residues. Losses at the gene ends were 6 bases for V and 7 bases for J; bases not matched to a gene: 7. In nucleotides, the CDR3 is TGTGCCAGCAGACCCTCGGGACAGGGTGAGCAGTACTTC. Protein sequence: CASRPSGQGEQYF.

V is TRBV20-1 and J is TRBJ2-5; D is unclear. Germline V gene data show CDR1 as DFQATT and CDR2 as SNEGSKA (reference sequence). Trimming removed 1 base at V and 5 bases at J, with 5 bases between. This CDR3 spans 11 amino acids. The CDR3, as DNA: TGCAGTGCTAGAGTGCGGGAGACCCAGTACTTC. Amino acid sequence: CSARVRETQYF.

In DNA form, the CDR3 reads TGCGCCAGCAGCGATGACCTAGGACAGGGCTACACTGAAGCTTTCTTT. Translation: CASSDDLGQGYTEAFF. This chain joins TRBV5-1 and TRBJ1-1, with TRBD1 matching over 8 bases. The CDR3 consists of 16 residues. Germline loops: CDR1 SGHRS, CDR2 YFSETQ. V lost 4 bases and J lost 3; bases outside the gene matches: 11.

The chain has TRBV5-4 and TRBJ1-3; 10 bases line up with TRBD1. This CDR3 region has 16 residues. V shed 1 base and J 4 bases; nucleotides not matched to a gene: 5. Per the germline V gene, CDR1 is SGHNT and CDR2 is YYREEE (reference sequence). CDR3 sequence reads: CASSLRDRGIGNTIYF. CDR3 in DNA: TGTGCCAGCAGCTTGAGGGACAGGGGTATCGGAAACACCATATATTTT.

This rearrangement joins TRBV30 to TRBJ1-5; no reliable D call. This CDR3 region has 13 residues. Deletions cut 5 bases from V and 5 bases from J, with 13 bases between. CDR1 is GTSNPN, CDR2 SVGIG, per germline (reference sequence). CDR3 sequence (DNA): TGTGCCTGGGCCGCTATGCCGCATCAGCCCCAGCATTTT. It specifies CAWAAMPHQPQHF.

The chain combines TRBV5-1 with TRBJ2-7; 8 bases fit TRBD1. Germline trimming cut 4 bases from V and 2 bases from J; bases unmatched to any gene: 11. The length of the CDR3 is 16 residues. Germline V gene data show CDR1 as SGHRS and CDR2 as YFSETQ. Here the CDR3 DNA reads TGCGCCAGCAGCCCTTTCCCGGGACAGGTCGCCTACGAGCAGTACTTC. Translation: CASSPFPGQVAYEQYF. Complete variable domain (other parts from reference TRBV5-1 and TRBJ2-7): KAGVTQTPRYLIKTRGQQVTLSCSPISGHRSVSWYQQTPGQGLQFLFEYFSETQRNKGNFPGRFSGRQFSNSRSEMNVSTLELGDSALYLCASSPFPGQVAYEQYFGPGTRLTVT.

The V gene is TRBV27, the J gene TRBJ2-7; 8 bases line up with TRBD2. The CDR3 is 15 residues long. V lost 0 bases and J lost 2; bases outside the gene matches: 3. Germline-derived CDR1 and CDR2 are MNHEY and SMNVEV (reference sequence). In nucleotides, the CDR3 is TGTGCCAGCAGTTTATCAGCGGGGGCCCCCTACGAGCAGTACTTC. Translating gives CASSLSAGAPYEQYF.

The V and J genes are TRBV9 and TRBJ1-2; D is uncertain. CDR3 length: 15 amino acids. The germline CDR1 and CDR2 sequences are SGDLS and YYNGEE. Trimming removed 0 bases from V and 4 bases from J, with 13 bases in between. The CDR3: CASSVDQAVSYGYTF. CDR3 coding DNA: TGTGCCAGCAGCGTAGACCAGGCAGTTAGCTATGGCTACACCTTC.

The genes are TRBV5-1 and TRBJ2-5; a possible D gene is TRBD2 (6 bases). Per germline, CDR1 SGHRS and CDR2 YFSETQ. The germline V and J ends were trimmed by 4 bases and 3 bases, with 16 bases remaining between them. CDR3 length equals 15 residues. The CDR3 sequence is CASSPGAGIEETQYF. In DNA, the CDR3 is TGCGCCAGCAGCCCGGGAGCCGGGATCGAAGAGACCCAGTACTTC.

The chain couples TRBV19 to TRBJ2-7, with 8 bases identical to TRBD1. Trimming at V came to 0 bases and at J to 2 bases, leaving 3 bases not matched to a gene. This CDR3 has 15 residues. Germline lookup yields CDR1 LNHDA and CDR2 SQIVND (reference sequence). The CDR3 reads CASSIDGQGPYEQYF. As DNA, the CDR3 is TGTGCCAGTAGTATAGACGGACAGGGTCCCTACGAGCAGTACTTC.

The rearrangement links TRBV7-9 to TRBJ2-3; no clear D gene. Trimming removed 10 bases at V and 0 bases at J, with 8 bases between. The CDR3 spans 12 residues. Germline V lookup: CDR1 SEHNR, CDR2 FQNEAQ (reference sequence). CDR3 sequence (DNA): TGTGCCACCAGAGCTAGCACAGATACGCAGTATTTT. Amino acid sequence: CATRASTDTQYF. Based on the CDR3 plus reference TRBV7-9 and TRBJ2-3, the full variable domain is DTGVSQNPRHKITKRGQNVTFRCDPISEHNRLYWYRQTLGQGPEFLTYFQNEAQLEKSRLLSDRFSAERPKGSFSTLEIQRTEQGDSAMYLCATRASTDTQYFGPGTRLTVL.